These 14 T cell receptor beta chains share one sample of origin, sequenced in a study of T cell responses to AZD1222 COVID-19 vaccine. Sequencing was performed with immunoSEQ multiplex PCR; in TCRdb, only in-frame clones are kept and a portion is missing. The sample lists approximately 110,000 clones, about nine tenths occurring once. The specimen comprised peripheral blood, sampled on day 0 of AZD1222 vaccination. The receptors were gathered from an adult in good health.

The V gene is TRBV6-5, the J gene TRBJ2-2, with D perhaps matching TRBD1 (6 bases). Trimming left V 8 bases short and J 7 bases short, with 20 bases between. This CDR3 has 15 amino acids. In germline, CDR1 is MNHEY, CDR2 SVGAGI. The DNA for the CDR3 is TGTGCCAGCGCTGCTTTAAGGACAGTAAGCGGGGAGCTGTTTTTT. It specifies CASAALRTVSGELFF.

The V gene is TRBV18, the J gene TRBJ1-2; D is possibly TRBD1 (5 bases). V lost 3 bases, J lost 3 bases, and 14 bases lay in between. CDR3 length equals 15 residues. Germline CDR1 reads KGHSH; CDR2 reads LQKENI. CDR3: CASSPQGPLYYGYTF. The CDR3 DNA reads TGTGCCAGCTCACCTCAGGGACCACTCTACTATGGCTACACCTTC. The full variable domain, its missing parts supplied by reference TRBV18 and TRBJ1-2, is NAGVMQNPRHLVRRRGQEARLRCSPMKGHSHVYWYRQLPEEGLKFMVYLQKENIIDESGMPKERFSAEFPKEGPSILRIQQVVRGDSAAYFCASSPQGPLYYGYTFGSGTRLTVV.

This rearrangement joins TRBV5-4 to TRBJ2-7; 9 positions match TRBD2. Trimming cost V 0 bases and J 3 bases; bases outside gene matches: 4. The CDR3 totals 15 residues. From germline, CDR1 is SGHNT and CDR2 YYREEE (reference sequence). This CDR3 is CASSLVAGGIYEQYF. The CDR3 DNA reads TGTGCCAGCAGCTTGGTTGCGGGGGGGATCTACGAGCAGTACTTC.

Comments on this clone: Other DNA sequences in the same sample also yield this CDR3. This chain links TRBV6-5 with TRBJ1-3; D may be TRBD1 (6 bases). From germline, CDR1 is MNHEY and CDR2 SVGAGI. This CDR3 is 15 amino acids long. Trimming took 3 bases from V and 4 from J, leaving 13 bases between them. The CDR3 region is CASSYSTGSGNTIYF. In nucleotides, the CDR3 is TGTGCCAGCAGTTATTCCACAGGGAGCGGAAACACCATATATTTT.

V gene TRBV19 combines with J gene TRBJ1-2, with TRBD1 matching over 7 bases. V gave up 8 bases and J gave up 3 bases; unmatched junction bases: 3. Germline lookup yields CDR1 LNHDA and CDR2 SQIVND (reference sequence). This CDR3 spans 12 amino acids. In DNA, the CDR3 is TGTGCCAGTCTTGGGACAGACTATGGCTACACCTTC. This sequence encodes CASLGTDYGYTF.

The chain is built from TRBV28 and TRBJ1-2; 11 bases match TRBD1. There are 17 residues in the CDR3. The V segment lost 7 bases and the J segment 6 bases; nucleotides outside the gene matches: 16. Per the germline V gene, CDR1 is MDHEN and CDR2 is SYDVKM. This CDR3 is CASTSETGTGGLDGYTF. In DNA, the CDR3 is TGTGCCAGCACCTCTGAGACGGGGACAGGGGGATTAGATGGCTACACCTTC.

The J gene is TRBJ1-6, the V gene TRBV7-4, with TRBD1 as a possible D gene (6 bases). V was clipped by 3 bases and J by 6 bases, with 15 bases between them. This CDR3 region has 16 residues. Germline V gene sequence: CDR1 SGHVT, CDR2 SQSDAQ. DNA of the CDR3: TGTGCCAGCAGCTTGCGCCGGGACAATGGTAATTCACCCCTCCACTTT. Protein product: CASSLRRDNGNSPLHF.

The CDR3 region is CASSHDGRAVATNEKLFF. DNA of the CDR3: TGTGCCAGCAGCCATGATGGACGGGCCGTTGCAACTAATGAAAAACTGTTTTTT. The rearrangement uses TRBV3-1 (or the pseudogene TRBV3-2) and TRBJ1-4; D uncertain. Germline CDR1 and CDR2: LGHDT and YNNKEL (reference sequence). The CDR3 has 18 amino acids. Trimming stripped 3 bases from V and 0 bases from J, with 17 bases between.

This clone was observed a handful of times. The genes are TRBV18 and TRBJ2-7, with 9 bases identical to TRBD1. V lost 3 bases to trimming and J lost 2 bases; unmatched junction nucleotides: 8. CDR3 length equals 16 residues. Germline CDR1 reads KGHSH; CDR2 reads LQKENI. In DNA, the CDR3 is TGTGCCAGCTCACCCCCACAGCGGACAGGGGCCTACGAGCAGTACTTC. It translates to CASSPPQRTGAYEQYF.

A few counts support this clone. The gene calls are TRBV25-1 and TRBJ1-2; possible D gene TRBD1, 6 bases. The CDR3 sequence is 14 residues long. Trimming stripped 0 bases from V and 4 bases from J, with 9 bases between. Germline V CDR1 and CDR2: MGHDK, SYGVNS. In DNA, the CDR3 is TGTGCCAGCAGTGAATATGTAGGGGGCTATGGCTACACCTTC. It specifies CASSEYVGGYGYTF.

CDR3 in DNA: TGTGCCAGCAGTTTAGCGGGAGGAGTCGGGGAGCTGTTTTTT. It translates to CASSLAGGVGELFF. The chain is built from TRBV28 and TRBJ2-2; TRBD2 matches at 8 bases. Germline-derived CDR1 and CDR2 are MDHEN and SYDVKM. This CDR3 spans 14 amino acids. V shed 2 bases, J shed 7 bases, and the junction held 3 bases outside the gene matches. Combining the CDR3 with reference TRBV28 and TRBJ2-2 gives the whole variable domain DVKVTQSSRYLVKRTGEKVFLECVQDMDHENMFWYRQDPGLGLRLIYFSYDVKMKEKGDIPEGYSVSREKKERFSLILESASTNQTSMYLCASSLAGGVGELFFGEGSRLTVL.

V and J are TRBV18 and TRBJ1-1, with D possibly matching TRBD1 (5 bases). Germline-derived CDR1 and CDR2 are KGHSH and LQKENI. The CDR3 runs to 12 residues. Trimming left V 6 bases short and J 11 bases short, with 16 bases between. The CDR3 loop reads CASSSVGQGAFF. The DNA for the CDR3 is TGTGCCAGCTCCTCGGTAGGTCAGGGTGCTTTCTTT.

This clone was seen only a few times. The V gene is TRBV19, the J gene TRBJ1-4; TRBD1 agrees at 8 bases. The CDR3 covers 14 residues. Trimming removed 10 bases from V and 0 bases from J; junction bases left unmatched: 4. CDR1 is LNHDA and CDR2 is SQIVND in the germline V gene (reference sequence). The CDR3 DNA sequence: TGTGCCACCCAGGGGGCCGCAACTAATGAAAAACTGTTTTTT. It yields the protein CATQGAATNEKLFF.

V gene TRBV7-2 combines with J gene TRBJ2-3, with D possibly matching TRBD1 (6 bases). V lost 5 bases and J 2 bases, leaving 17 bases between the germline ends. The germline V gene has CDR1 SGHTA and CDR2 FQGNSA. CDR3 length equals 16 residues. CDR3 DNA sequence: TGTGCCAGCAGCCTGGGACAACCTACCACCACAGATACGCAGTATTTT. The encoded protein is CASSLGQPTTTDTQYF. The complete variable domain, with remaining parts taken from reference TRBV7-2 and TRBJ2-3, reads GAGVSQSPSNKVTEKGKDVELRCDPISGHTALYWYRQSLGQGLEFLIYFQGNSAPDKSGLPSDRFSAERTGGSVSTLTIQRTQQEDSAVYLCASSLGQPTTTDTQYFGPGTRLTVL.